This T cell receptor (beta chain) emerged from a study of T cell repertoires in cytomegalovirus infection. Across the study: TCR beta signatures that were public indicated CMV infection and matching HLA type.

Each CDR3 protein is one row after TCRdb ran MiXCR on the reads. The sample lists approximately 600,000 distinct CDR3 sequences; almost 40% were seen once. The ends lost 1 base at V and 3 bases at J; junction bases unmatched: 9. The CDR3 totals 17 residues. The germline V gene has CDR1 MGHRA and CDR2 YSYEKL. This clonotype occurred a few times. The antigen is undetermined. The chain carries TRBV4-1 and TRBJ2-1; 7 bases match TRBD1. The clonotype was recovered from a human donor in good health (CMV status not recorded). Some clones in this sample may be carry-over from other donors' samples. This specimen consisted of cultured PBMCs, obtained from culture after CMV antigen stimulation. The CDR3 nucleotides are TGCGCCAGCAGCCAAGTTCCCCCGGGACAGAACTACAATGAGCAGTTCTTC. This gives the protein CASSQVPPGQNYNEQFF.